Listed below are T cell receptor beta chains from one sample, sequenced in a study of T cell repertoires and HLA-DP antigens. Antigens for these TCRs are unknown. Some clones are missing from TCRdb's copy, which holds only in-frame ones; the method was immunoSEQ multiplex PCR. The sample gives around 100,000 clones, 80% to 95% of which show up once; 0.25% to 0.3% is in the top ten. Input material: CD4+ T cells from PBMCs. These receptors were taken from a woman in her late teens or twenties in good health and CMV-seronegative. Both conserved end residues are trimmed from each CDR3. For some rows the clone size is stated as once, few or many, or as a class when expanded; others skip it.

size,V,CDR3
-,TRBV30,AWSPLTSGRVGDTQY
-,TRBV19,ASSPRTSGGAGTQY
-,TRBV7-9,ASSPQTPGQGNTIY
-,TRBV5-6,ASSLPRVRGYT
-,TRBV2,ATSRGTSGRRNEQF
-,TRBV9,ASSSRSGTDTQY
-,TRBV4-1,ASSQIQGETQY
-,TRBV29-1,SVDGTSLISYNEQF
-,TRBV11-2,ASSPLNRVGHEQY
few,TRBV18,ASQGAVNQPQH
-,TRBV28,ASSSGQLNTEAF
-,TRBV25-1,ASSEFRATDTQY
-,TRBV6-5,ASSLGTNTGELF
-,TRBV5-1,ASSPGQTFEYGYT
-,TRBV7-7,ASSPRLGGETQY
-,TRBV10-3,AISLKGGGHYGYT
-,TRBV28,ASSLAGARPGEAF
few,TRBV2,ASSPGGQELF
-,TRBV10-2,ASSGLAGEQY
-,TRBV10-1,ASSKTGTVRTGELF
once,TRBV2,ASSDYPYNSPLH
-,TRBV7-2,ASSFGGGETQY
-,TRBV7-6,ASSLVWTNTGELF
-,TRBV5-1,ASSGGSVGTGDTQY
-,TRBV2,ASFPGQGATGELF
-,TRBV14,ATSEAGGLNEQF
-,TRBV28,ASSLNSNEQY
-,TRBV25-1,ASSPPRGVDTQY
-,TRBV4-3,ASSQETTQPQH
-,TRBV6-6,ASSYSRSYEQY
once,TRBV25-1,ASSDRQGGGYT
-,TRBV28,ASSLLSRGRKIYNSNQPQH
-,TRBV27,ASSLSGVASYEQY
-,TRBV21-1,ASSKSGMSGNQPQH
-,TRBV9,ASSPRGNSGGPTDTQY
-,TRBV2,ASSERGAGEGTDTQY
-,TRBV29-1,SVVGWEETQY
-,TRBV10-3,AISASPSGSPLETQY
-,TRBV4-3,ASSQDDRGAGEF
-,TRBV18,ASLSPQKGPEAF
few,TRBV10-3,AISESVPYGYT
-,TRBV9,ASSVTGQENYGYT